This passage covers 8 T cell receptor beta chains from one sample sequenced in a study of CD8+CD57+ T cells in acquired aplastic anemia. Sequencing was done on patients that had shown CD8+CD57+ cell expansion by flow cytometry. CDR3 and TCR beta VDJ profiling relied on genomic DNA as the template. TCRdb re-called the reads through MiXCR, storing one row per CDR3 protein. This repertoire shows over 150,000 distinct CDR3 sequences, around half found once; its top ten account for approximately 12%. Sample: sorted CD4+, CD8+, or CD8+CD57+ T cells (not recorded which) from PBMCs. These receptors originate from a human donor with aplastic anemia.

Ten or more counts support this clonotype. The CDR3 nucleotides are TGTGCCAGCAGTTACTCAGCCGGGCCCTCCTACGAGCAGTACTTC. Protein product: CASSYSAGPSYEQYF. The chain employs TRBV6-2 or TRBV6-3 and TRBJ2-7; D is unclear. This CDR3 spans 15 amino acids. V was pared by 0 bases and J by 0 bases, with 9 bases between. Per the germline V gene, CDR1 is MNHEY and CDR2 is SVGEGT.

This clonotype came up once. The V call is TRBV7-2, the J call TRBJ2-5, with D possibly matching TRBD2 (5 bases). Germline lookup yields CDR1 SGHTA and CDR2 FQGNSA. This CDR3 has 12 residues. Trimming removed 5 bases at V and 5 bases at J, with 9 bases between. The chain's CDR3 is CASSRGWETQYF. In DNA, the CDR3 is TGTGCCAGCAGCCGGGGTTGGGAGACCCAGTACTTC.

This clonotype was counted ten times or more. The chain has TRBV2 and TRBJ1-2, with unresolved D. Germline lookup yields CDR1 SNHLY and CDR2 FYNNEI. CDR3 length: 15 amino acids. V lost 3 bases to trimming and J lost 0 bases, with 11 bases between them. CDR3 DNA sequence: TGTGCCAGCAGTGACGTGTGGCAGCCTAACTATGGCTACACCTTC. Its translation: CASSDVWQPNYGYTF.

This rearrangement joins TRBV24-1 to TRBJ1-2; no reliable D call. CDR1 KGHDR and CDR2 SFDVKD come from the germline V gene. This CDR3 is built from 14 residues. The germline V and J ends were trimmed by 7 bases and 0 bases, with 11 bases remaining between them. The CDR3 is CATSSPSTNYGYTF. The CDR3 region has the DNA TGTGCCACCAGCAGTCCGTCAACTAACTATGGCTACACCTTC.

This clonotype was recorded many times. The CDR3 coding sequence is TGCAGTGCTAGAGACAAGGGCGGGGGAAATGAGCAGTTCTTC. As protein: CSARDKGGGNEQFF. The chain carries TRBV20-1 and TRBJ2-1; 7 bases match TRBD2. The V gene end was trimmed by 0 bases and the J gene end by 7 bases; junction bases not matched to a gene: 6. The CDR3 has 14 amino acids. Germline CDR1 DFQATT, CDR2 SNEGSKA (reference sequence).

This chain joins TRBV7-9 and TRBJ1-1, with a weak D call TRBD1 (6 bases). Trimming took 1 base from V and 4 from J, leaving 13 bases between them. This CDR3 spans 15 amino acids. The germline V gene encodes CDR1 SEHNR and CDR2 FQNEAQ (reference sequence). The CDR3 sequence: CASSLDGGGGTEAFF. The CDR3 coding sequence is TGTGCCAGCAGCTTAGACGGAGGGGGTGGCACTGAAGCTTTCTTT.

The rearrangement links TRBV20-1 to TRBJ1-3; D is possibly TRBD1 (5 bases). Germline V gene lookup returns CDR1 DFQATT and CDR2 SNEGSKA (reference sequence). V was trimmed by 8 bases and J by 2 bases, leaving 13 bases between them. The CDR3 has 13 amino acids. Here the CDR3 reads CSSRVTAGNTIYF. CDR3 DNA sequence: TGCAGTTCCAGGGTAACGGCTGGAAACACCATATATTTT.

This clonotype has ten or more counts. The rearrangement links TRBV4-1 to TRBJ2-3; D remains ambiguous. Germline V gene sequence: CDR1 MGHRA, CDR2 YSYEKL. Trimming shortened V by 1 base and J by 1 base, and 9 bases separated the two germline ends. The length of the CDR3 is 15 residues. The CDR3 DNA is TGCGCCAGCAGCCAAGGGCAGTTTGGCACAGATACGCAGTATTTT. It encodes CASSQGQFGTDTQYF.